These 9 T cell receptor beta chains were sequenced from one sample in a study of cytomegalovirus exposure and HLA in healthy donors (dated by TCRdb to about 2017). Library preparation was by the immunoSEQ multiplex PCR assay. For the multiplex PCR, a mixture combining 60 forward primers for TCR Vbeta segments and 13 reverse primers for TCR Jbeta segments was used. The table was pulled from immuneACCESS by TCRdb, which kept in-frame rearrangements only. Such tables lose some clones; where checked, under half of the loss comes from unresolved V genes, and the rest has no known cause. Across this sample there are 140,000 to 150,000 clones, with about 10% seen only once. Less than 2% of the sample rests with the top ten. Material for sequencing was PBMCs. These receptors were collected from a man aged 45-65 years in good health and CMV-seronegative.

The chain combines TRBV19 with TRBJ2-2; 8 bases map to TRBD1. J gave up 6 bases and V 4 bases, and 13 bases lay outside the gene matches. This CDR3 contains 17 residues. Germline values: CDR1 LNHDA, CDR2 SQIVND (reference sequence). The CDR3 DNA is TGTGCCAGTAGTAACCTACACCGGGGGACAGGTCCCGGGGAGCTGTTTTTT. Amino acids: CASSNLHRGTGPGELFF.

The V call is TRBV19, the J call TRBJ1-6; 9 bases are shared with TRBD1. The V segment lost 4 bases and the J segment 6 bases; nucleotides outside the gene matches: 7. Germline V gives CDR1 LNHDA, CDR2 SQIVND (reference sequence). This CDR3 has 16 residues. CDR3 amino acids: CASSRPTDRGNSPLHF. The CDR3 DNA reads TGTGCCAGTAGTAGGCCCACGGACAGGGGTAATTCACCCCTCCACTTT.

This clone has a handful of counts. This rearrangement joins TRBV13 to TRBJ2-5; 8 bases fit TRBD2. V lost 5 bases to trimming and J lost 4 bases; unmatched junction nucleotides: 12. This CDR3 comprises 16 residues. The V gene's germline CDR1 is PRHDT and CDR2 FYEKMQ (reference sequence). CDR3 coding DNA: TGTGCCAGCAGCGCAAGCCGCCGGGGGGGCCGAGAGACCCAGTACTTC. As protein: CASSASRRGGRETQYF. Full variable domain (missing parts from reference TRBV13 and TRBJ2-5): AAGVIQSPRHLIKEKRETATLKCYPIPRHDTVYWYQQGPGQDPQFLISFYEKMQSDKGSIPDRFSAQQFSDYHSELNMSSLELGDSALYFCASSASRRGGRETQYFGPGTRLLVL.

This clone was counted only a few times. This rearrangement joins TRBV19 to TRBJ1-1, with TRBD1 matching 9 bases. V lost 5 bases to trimming and J lost 13 bases; unmatched junction nucleotides: 11. CDR1 is LNHDA and CDR2 is SQIVND in the germline V gene (reference sequence). This CDR3 region has 13 residues. DNA for the CDR3: TGTGCCAGTAGTCCAACAGGGGGCGGGATGGGTTTCTTT. Its translation is CASSPTGGGMGFF. Supplemented by reference TRBV19 and TRBJ1-1, the full variable domain reads DGGITQSPKYLFRKEGQNVTLSCEQNLNHDAMYWYRQDPGQGLRLIYYSQIVNDFQKGDIAEGYSVSREKKESFPLTVTSAQKNPTAFYLCASSPTGGGMGFFGQGTRLTVV.

This clone was counted only a few times. The genes are TRBV9 and TRBJ1-2; TRBD1 agrees at 12 bases. V was pared by 0 bases and J by 4 bases, with 4 bases of the junction left unmatched. Germline V gives CDR1 SGDLS, CDR2 YYNGEE. The CDR3 has 16 residues. CDR3 sequence: CASSVGGTGGSYGYTF. The CDR3 region has the DNA TGTGCCAGCAGCGTAGGGGGGACAGGGGGCAGCTATGGCTACACCTTC.

The chain joins TRBV11-2 to TRBJ2-3, with TRBD1 matching over 7 bases. V was clipped by 3 bases and J by 6 bases; unmatched bases: 6. CDR3 length equals 14 residues. In germline, CDR1 is SGHAT, CDR2 FQNNGV. The CDR3 sequence: CASSLRDRVDTQYF. CDR3 DNA sequence: TGTGCCAGCAGCTTGCGAGACAGGGTTGATACGCAGTATTTT.

The gene calls are TRBV30 and TRBJ1-1; 8 positions agree with TRBD1. The CDR3 is 12 residues long. Germline CDR1 GTSNPN, CDR2 SVGIG (reference sequence). Trimming at V came to 2 bases and at J to 11 bases, leaving 7 bases not matched to a gene. The CDR3 reads CAWSSRTGTAFF. CDR3 nucleotides: TGTGCCTGGAGTTCCAGGACAGGGACGGCTTTCTTT.

J is TRBJ2-4 and V is TRBV28; a possible D gene is TRBD1 (5 bases). Deletions cut 3 bases from V and 2 bases from J, with 8 bases between. CDR3 length: 14 amino acids. CDR1 and CDR2 from the germline V gene are MDHEN and SYDVKM. CDR3 loop: CASSFTGPKNIQYF. The CDR3 nucleotides are TGTGCCAGCAGTTTCACAGGACCCAAAAACATTCAGTACTTC.

This clone has more than one count but fewer than ten. The chain carries TRBV28 and TRBJ1-2; D remains unclear. With 3 bases removed from V and 4 bases from J, the gap between germline ends came to 9 bases. Germline V gene lookup returns CDR1 MDHEN and CDR2 SYDVKM. The CDR3 loop spans 13 amino acids. CDR3 DNA: TGTGCCAGCAGTTTCAGGACTATCTATGGCTACACCTTC. Translating gives CASSFRTIYGYTF.